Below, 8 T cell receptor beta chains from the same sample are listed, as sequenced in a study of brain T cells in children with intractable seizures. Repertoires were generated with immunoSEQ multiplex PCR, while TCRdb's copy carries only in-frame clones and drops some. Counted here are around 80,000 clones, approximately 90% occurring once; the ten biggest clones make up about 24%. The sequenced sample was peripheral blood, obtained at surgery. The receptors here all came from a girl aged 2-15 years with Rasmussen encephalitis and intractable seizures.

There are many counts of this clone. DNA of the CDR3: TGTGCCAGCAGTCGACCGGGACGGGAAGCTTTCTTT. Translation: CASSRPGREAFF. The chain has TRBV27 and TRBJ1-1, with D perhaps TRBD1 (5 bases). Germline CDR1 and CDR2: MNHEY and SMNVEV (reference sequence). Deletions cut 5 bases from V and 8 bases from J, with 12 bases between. This CDR3 region has 12 residues.

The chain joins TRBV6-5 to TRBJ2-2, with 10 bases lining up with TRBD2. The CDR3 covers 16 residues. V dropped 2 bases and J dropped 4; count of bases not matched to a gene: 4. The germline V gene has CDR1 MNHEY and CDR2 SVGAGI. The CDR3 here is CASSYVAGGVTGELFF. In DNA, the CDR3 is TGTGCCAGCAGTTACGTAGCGGGAGGTGTCACCGGGGAGCTGTTTTTT.

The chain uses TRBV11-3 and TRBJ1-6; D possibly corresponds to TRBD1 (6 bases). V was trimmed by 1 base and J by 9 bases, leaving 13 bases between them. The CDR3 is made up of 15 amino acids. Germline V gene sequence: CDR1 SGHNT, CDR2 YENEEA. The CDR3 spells CASSLAPTGGSPLHF. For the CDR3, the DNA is TGTGCCAGCAGCTTAGCGCCGACAGGCGGTTCACCCCTCCACTTT.

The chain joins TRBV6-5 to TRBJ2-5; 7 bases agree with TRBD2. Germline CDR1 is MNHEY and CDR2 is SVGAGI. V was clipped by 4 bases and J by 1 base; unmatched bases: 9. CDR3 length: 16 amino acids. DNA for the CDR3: TGTGCCAGCAGTTCGTACCCCCCTAGCGGCCAAGAGACCCAGTACTTC. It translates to CASSSYPPSGQETQYF.

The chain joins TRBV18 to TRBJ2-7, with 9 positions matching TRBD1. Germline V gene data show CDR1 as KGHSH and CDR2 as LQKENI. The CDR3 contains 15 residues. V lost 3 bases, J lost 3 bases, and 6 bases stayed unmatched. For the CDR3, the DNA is TGTGCCAGCTCACCTCTGGGACAGGGAAACTACGAGCAGTACTTC. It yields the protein CASSPLGQGNYEQYF.

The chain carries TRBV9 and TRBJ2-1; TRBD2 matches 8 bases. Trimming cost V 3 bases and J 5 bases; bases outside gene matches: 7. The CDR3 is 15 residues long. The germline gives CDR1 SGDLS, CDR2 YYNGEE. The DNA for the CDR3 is TGTGCCAGCAGCGGTCGGAGCGGGAGTCACAATGAGCAGTTCTTC. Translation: CASSGRSGSHNEQFF.

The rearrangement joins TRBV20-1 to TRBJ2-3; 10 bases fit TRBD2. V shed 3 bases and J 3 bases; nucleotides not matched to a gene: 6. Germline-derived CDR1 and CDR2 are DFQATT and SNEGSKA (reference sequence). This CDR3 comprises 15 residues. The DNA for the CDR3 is TGCAGTGCTAGTAGCGGGAGGCGGGGAACAGATACGCAGTATTTT. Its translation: CSASSGRRGTDTQYF.

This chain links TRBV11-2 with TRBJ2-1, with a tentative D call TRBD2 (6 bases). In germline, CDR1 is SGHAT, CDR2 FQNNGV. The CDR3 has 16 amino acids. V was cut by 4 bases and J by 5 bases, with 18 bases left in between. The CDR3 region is CASSWLASGSNNEQFF. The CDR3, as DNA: TGTGCCAGCAGCTGGTTGGCGAGCGGGTCCAACAATGAGCAGTTCTTC.